Ten or more counts support the clone carrying this TCR beta chain. Time point specified: before trial treatment. Low-dose radiotherapy, low-dose cyclophosphamide, aspirin, ipilimumab and nivolumab were all given to the donors. Alpha- and beta-chain coverage of first-strand cDNA came from TRAV- and TRBV-specific primers. Amplification of TCRs used a constant-region primer and V-primer adapter for about 21 PCR cycles. Researchers amplified the isolated mRNA using in vitro transcription. TCRdb independently ran MiXCR on the reads; one entry per CDR3 protein. The data show about 60,000 distinct CDR3 sequences, approximately 25% seen once. The sample belongs to a study of low-dose radiotherapy and immunotherapy resistance in tumors. Study-wide context: Each patient was administered nivolumab intravenously at 240 mg, which was a flat dose, every two weeks, along with intravenous ipilimumab at 1 mg/kg every six weeks. Aspirin was administered orally at 300 mg daily for four cycles, commencing on cycle 1 day 1.

The germline gives CDR1 SEHNR, CDR2 FQNEAQ (reference sequence). The ends were cut back, 2 bases at V and 0 bases at J, with 2 bases in the middle. CDR3 length: 13 amino acids. This receptor was obtained from a male donor with prostate cancer. The starting material was PBMCs, obtained before treatment. This chain uses TRBV7-9 with TRBJ1-3; no definite D call. CDR3 coding DNA: TGTGCCAGCAGCTTATACTCTGGAAACACCATATATTTT. Encoded protein: CASSLYSGNTIYF.